A selection of T cell receptor beta chains follows, all from one sample in a study of human T cells and chemical hapten exposure. TCRdb independently ran MiXCR on the 5' RACE reads; one entry per CDR3 protein. The table shows tens of thousands of distinct CDR3 sequences, with more than 7% occurring only once. The receptors stem from a male donor in good health. CDR3s include the opening cysteine and the closing phenylalanine or tryptophan. Fields, in order: V gene, J gene, CDR3 protein.

TRBV6-1	TRBJ1-2	CASSLSGTGGSYGYTF
TRBV29-1	TRBJ1-1	CSTRTGAMNTEAFF
TRBV20-1	TRBJ2-3	CSAALASSTDTQYF
TRBV3-1	TRBJ1-1	CASSQDPGGRGEAFF
TRBV6-6	TRBJ1-2	CASSSLGPSPYGYTF
TRBV29-1	TRBJ1-4	CSVHPTGGGEKLFF
TRBV6-2/TRBV6-3	TRBJ1-1	CASSYSESGNTEAFF
TRBV11-2	TRBJ1-1	CASSSRTVRGEAFF
TRBV12-3/TRBV12-4	TRBJ1-1	CATSEGNAEAFF
TRBV12-3/TRBV12-4	TRBJ1-4	CASRSTGNNEKLFF
TRBV6-1	TRBJ1-5	CASSEGSGGSQPQHF
TRBV5-4	TRBJ2-5	CASSPRTPRTIQETQYF
TRBV6-6	TRBJ1-5	CASNPGDDSPNQPQHF
TRBV27	TRBJ2-7	CASSFLGGDEQYF
TRBV6-1	TRBJ2-1	CASILIGPYNEQFF
TRBV6-5	TRBJ1-2	CASSYKGKNYGYTF
TRBV10-2	TRBJ1-5	CASSDSGAGQPQHF
TRBV29-1	TRBJ2-1	CSVEVQGSNEQFF
TRBV6-5	TRBJ1-4	CASRVVGGSNEKLFF
TRBV18	TRBJ2-1	CASSPFRQGYNEQFF
TRBV25-1	TRBJ2-7	CASRGTGTLGYEQYF
TRBV12-3/TRBV12-4	TRBJ2-7	CASSLGGYYEQYF
TRBV29-1	TRBJ2-2	CSVDGGAGEETGELFF
TRBV12-3/TRBV12-4	TRBJ1-2	CASSFSRGAGGYTF
TRBV7-7	TRBJ2-5	CASSLREPGQGQETQYF
TRBV6-5	TRBJ1-1	CASSYGTANTEAFF
TRBV7-2	TRBJ2-3	CASSLVRGTADTQYF
TRBV6-2/TRBV6-3	TRBJ2-4	CASSLVQGPLVAKNIQYF
TRBV2	TRBJ1-1	CASSALTGEGTEAFF
TRBV12-3/TRBV12-4	TRBJ2-5	CASSPPEQETQYF
TRBV5-1	TRBJ2-3	CASSLEERGGTDTQYF
TRBV4-2	TRBJ1-1	CASSQDSGGTEAFF
TRBV7-2	TRBJ2-7	CASSPVAGLEQYF
TRBV7-9	TRBJ1-2	CASSFSEQGGSYGYTF
TRBV20-1	TRBJ2-3	CSARVKLAFAPDTQYF
TRBV2	TRBJ2-1	CASSESGTPSYNEQFF
TRBV6-5	TRBJ2-1	CASSDRIKDNEQFF
TRBV3-1	TRBJ2-3	CASSQDSTDTQYF
TRBV6-5	TRBJ2-5	CASSPVSYQETQYF
TRBV7-3	TRBJ1-1	CASSLNPGTEAFF